Here is one TCR beta chain with its context. This sample is drawn from a study of blood T cell repertoires in COVID-19. Overall study: Whether acute or convalescent, the COVID-19 samples came from the United States, Italy and Spain.

The study recruited people aged 18 to 89 years across under 25 US areas. Two negative PCRs, clearance, or symptom resolution characterized the recovered Cohort 3 donors. The CDR3 is 16 residues long. V shed 4 bases and J shed 2 bases, with 16 bases lying between them. From germline, CDR1 is SGHDN and CDR2 FVKESK. Method: immunoSEQ multiplex PCR; TCRdb's copy keeps in-frame clones and lacks some. This table has about 170,000 clones, 80% to 90% appearing once. The chain is built from TRBV14 and TRBJ2-3; tentative D call: TRBD1 (7 bases). This sequence originates from a man between 45 and 60 years old who had recovered from COVID-19. The sequenced sample consisted of PBMCs or T cells enriched from blood (not recorded which). The CDR3 DNA is TGTGCCAGCAGCCCACGACAGGGACTCTTCACAGATACGCAGTATTTT. Its protein product is CASSPRQGLFTDTQYF.